The 5 T cell receptor beta chains below all came from one sample that was sequenced in a study of identical twins. TCRdb reanalysed the 5' RACE reads using MiXCR and keeps one entry per CDR3 protein. Among nearly 900,000 distinct CDR3 sequences listed, 12% were seen once. These sequences were also reported in another study, on yellow fever vaccine responses in identical twins.

The sample taken for sequencing was PBMCs. These receptors were taken from a young woman in good health.

J is TRBJ2-7 and V is TRBV28; D remains ambiguous. The CDR3 runs to 14 residues. Between the trimmed V and J ends, which lost 7 bases and 0 bases, there was a span of 13 bases. Germline V lookup: CDR1 MDHEN, CDR2 SYDVKM. The CDR3 loop is CASNSQGSSYEQYV. Here the CDR3 DNA reads TGTGCCAGCAATTCGCAAGGGTCCTCCTACGAGCAGTACGTC.

The table lists this clonotype with a few counts. The V and J genes are TRBV12-3 or TRBV12-4 and TRBJ2-7, with D tentatively TRBD1 or TRBD2 (5 bases each). V was clipped by 2 bases and J by 3 bases, with 11 bases between them. The CDR3 contains 14 residues. The CDR3, as DNA: TGTGCCAGCAGTTTACTGTGGGGGAACTACGAGCAGTACTTC. This gives the protein CASSLLWGNYEQYF.

This clonotype was counted between two and nine times. The chain combines TRBV6-2 or TRBV6-3 with TRBJ2-1; tentative D call: TRBD1 (5 bases). Germline V CDR1 and CDR2: MNHEY, SVGEGT. There are 15 residues in the CDR3. Trimming left V 5 bases short and J 2 bases short, with 13 bases between. CDR3 DNA sequence: TGTGCCAGCAGTGGCAGGGTTACTACCTACAATGAGCAGTTCTTC. Protein product: CASSGRVTTYNEQFF.

Concerning this clonotype: A much bigger clone sits one base away, suggesting this may be a read error. The CDR3 end shows no conserved phenylalanine or tryptophan, and so a read error is likely. V and J are TRBV12-3 or TRBV12-4 and TRBJ2-1; D may be TRBD2 (6 bases). V gave up 10 bases and J gave up 6 bases, with 28 bases separating them. The CDR3 has 17 amino acids. The CDR3 is CATDQVGGRIKSNEQFI. For the CDR3, the DNA is TGTGCCACCGACCAAGTGGGGGGTAGGATCAAAAGCAATGAGCAGTTCATC.

This clonotype was seen many times. This sequence joins TRBV5-1 and TRBJ2-7, with 8 bases fitting TRBD2. From germline, CDR1 is SGHRS and CDR2 YFSETQ. The J segment lost 2 bases and the V segment lost 4 bases, leaving 5 bases of the junction unmatched. This CDR3 comprises 14 residues. The CDR3 sequence is CASSPTGLAYEQYV. For the CDR3, the DNA is TGCGCCAGCAGCCCCACGGGACTAGCCTACGAGCAGTACGTC.